This T cell receptor beta chain is drawn from a study of T cells in localized non-small cell lung cancer. Points from the study as a whole: Longer overall survival was seen with higher T cell density measured in blood. Measurement of T cell clonality placed uninvolved adjacent lung highest, above the level in tumor.

Repertoires were generated with immunoSEQ multiplex PCR, while TCRdb's copy carries only in-frame clones and drops some. Of around 100,000 clones listed, roughly 87% are singletons. The V gene's germline CDR1 is SGHRS and CDR2 YFSETQ. Trimming took 4 bases from V and 5 from J; bases not matched to a gene: 11. The length of the CDR3 is 15 residues. Comments on this clone: The antigen remains unidentified.

Specimen: peripheral blood, collected before any cancer treatment. The sequence was obtained from a man aged 35-69 years with stage I squamous cell lung carcinoma. This chain uses TRBV5-1 with TRBJ2-5; TRBD1 aligns across 7 bases. The CDR3 loop is CASSLQTGAAETQYF. CDR3 DNA sequence: TGCGCCAGCAGCCTCCAAACAGGGGCAGCGGAGACCCAGTACTTC. Combining the CDR3 with reference TRBV5-1 and TRBJ2-5 gives the whole variable domain KAGVTQTPRYLIKTRGQQVTLSCSPISGHRSVSWYQQTPGQGLQFLFEYFSETQRNKGNFPGRFSGRQFSNSRSEMNVSTLELGDSALYLCASSLQTGAAETQYFGPGTRLLVL.